One TCR beta chain is described in this entry. Its matching antigen is unknown. These data originate in a study of vaccination effects on CD4 cells after COVID-19. Within the ViraFEST assay, antigen-specific CD4+ T cells underwent expansion with viral peptide pools prior to sequencing. After around 10 days in culture, the CD4+ T cells were isolated. Every participant took two doses of the BNT162b2 or mRNA-1273 vaccine. Nucleocapsid antibody tests were negative, and the vaccine recipients had no prior SARS-CoV-2 infection. A few million PBMC per well were cultured with roughly 9 IU/ml IL-2 and approximately 9.1 ug/ml peptides. Clones were read by immunoSEQ multiplex PCR, and TCRdb kept only the in-frame ones, dropping some. The sample includes 67,000 or so clones, around 80% of them seen just once. Study-level results: Among infection- and vaccine-induced clones, marked clonal contraction occurred late after vaccination.

Trimming took 4 bases from V and 3 from J, leaving 15 bases between them. There are 15 residues in the CDR3. Germline CDR1 LNHDA, CDR2 SQIVND (reference sequence). The sequence derives from a human donor who received a COVID-19 vaccine. The genes are TRBV19 and TRBJ1-2; D is possibly TRBD1 (6 bases). The starting material was CD4+ T cells from PBMCs cultured with HCoV-229E spike peptides, obtained after COVID-19 vaccination. DNA for the CDR3: TGTGCCAGTAGTAAACGAGGGGGAAGGGACTATGGCTACACCTTC. Its protein product is CASSKRGGRDYGYTF.